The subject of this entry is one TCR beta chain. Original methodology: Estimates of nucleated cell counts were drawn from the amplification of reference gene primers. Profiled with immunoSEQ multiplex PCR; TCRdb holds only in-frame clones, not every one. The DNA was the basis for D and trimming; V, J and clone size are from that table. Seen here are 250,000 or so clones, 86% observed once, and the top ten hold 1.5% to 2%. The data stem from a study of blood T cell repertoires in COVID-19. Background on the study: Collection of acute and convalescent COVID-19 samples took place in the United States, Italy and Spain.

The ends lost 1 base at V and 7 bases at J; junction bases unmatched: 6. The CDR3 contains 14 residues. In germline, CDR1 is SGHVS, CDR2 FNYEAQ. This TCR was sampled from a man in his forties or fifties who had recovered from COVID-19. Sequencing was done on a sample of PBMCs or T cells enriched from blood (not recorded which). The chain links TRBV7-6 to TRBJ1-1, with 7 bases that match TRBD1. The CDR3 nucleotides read TGTGCCAGCAGCTTAGGACAGGGAGGCAGTGAAGCTTTCTTT. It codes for CASSLGQGGSEAFF.